The next 30 T cell receptor beta chains were all read from a single sample in a study of T cells in Graves' hyperthyroidism and ophthalmopathy. Amplified regions were TCR beta CDR3 sequences from RNA transcripts. First-round RT-PCR with HTBI primers amplified the TCR CDR3 region. TCRdb called the multiplex PCR reads again in MiXCR, with one record for every CDR3 protein. Here the sample spans around 600,000 distinct CDR3 sequences, 11% to 15% being singletons. Material: blood. These TCRs come from a woman aged 18 to 35 with Graves' ophthalmopathy.

The table lists this clonotype with many counts. The V call is TRBV6-1, the J call TRBJ2-4; 10 bases match TRBD2. Germline V gives CDR1 MNHNS, CDR2 SASEGT. This CDR3 is built from 16 residues. J lost 6 bases, V lost 2 bases, and 7 bases had no gene match. In DNA form, the CDR3 reads TGTGCCAGCAGTGAACCCGGGAGACTAGCGGGAAACATTCAGTACTTC. Amino acid sequence: CASSEPGRLAGNIQYF.

A few counts support this clonotype. The CDR3 nucleotides read TGTGCCAGCCGGGACGGGTCGGACACCGGGGAGCTGTTTTTT. Protein sequence: CASRDGSDTGELFF. The chain uses TRBV9 and TRBJ2-2; D is tentatively TRBD1 or TRBD2 (5 bases each). CDR3 size: 14 residues. The V gene lost 7 bases and the J gene lost 3 bases, with 13 bases spanning the gap. Germline values: CDR1 SGDLS, CDR2 YYNGEE.

The chain carries TRBV19 and TRBJ1-1, with 10 bases that match TRBD1. The CDR3 is 16 amino acids. Unmatched junction bases numbered 4, after V lost 2 bases and J lost 1 base. Looked up from germline, CDR1 is LNHDA and CDR2 is SQIVND (reference sequence). The DNA of the CDR3 is TGTGCCAGTAGTATAAGACAGGGGGCAGGGAACACTGAAGCTTTCTTT. Its protein is CASSIRQGAGNTEAFF.

The sample holds many counts of this clonotype. J is TRBJ2-2 and V is TRBV20-1; TRBD1 might be the D (6 bases). Trimming pared 0 bases from V and 4 bases from J, leaving 12 bases between. This CDR3 has 15 residues. CDR1 DFQATT and CDR2 SNEGSKA come from the germline V gene (reference sequence). CDR3 loop: CSARDRGGFTGELFF. The CDR3 DNA is TGCAGTGCTAGAGACAGGGGCGGATTCACCGGGGAGCTGTTTTTT.

This clonotype was recorded many times. The chain couples TRBV3-1 to TRBJ2-7, with TRBD2 matching over 13 bases. Germline CDR1 is LGHDT and CDR2 is YNNKEL (reference sequence). This CDR3 comprises 15 residues. The V gene end was trimmed by 1 base and the J gene end by 4 bases; junction bases not matched to a gene: 1. This CDR3 is CASSQGTSGSYEQYF. The CDR3 DNA reads as TGTGCCAGCAGCCAAGGGACTAGCGGGAGTTACGAGCAGTACTTC.

This clonotype was counted at least ten times. V is TRBV2 and J is TRBJ2-3; TRBD1 or TRBD2 may be the D gene (7 bases each). The germline V gene has CDR1 SNHLY and CDR2 FYNNEI. The CDR3 spans 14 residues. Trimming cost V 3 bases and J 6 bases, with 13 bases left between them. The CDR3 region is CASSEQGGEDTQYF. The CDR3 DNA reads TGTGCCAGCAGTGAGCAGGGGGGGGAGGATACGCAGTATTTT.

This clonotype appeared a few times. J is TRBJ2-2 and V is TRBV11-2; maybe TRBD2 (5 bases). With 0 bases removed from V and 6 bases from J, the gap between germline ends came to 20 bases. Looked up from germline, CDR1 is SGHAT and CDR2 is FQNNGV. This CDR3 contains 18 residues. Here the CDR3 reads CASSLEGRVPDPPGELFF. The CDR3 bases are TGTGCCAGCAGCTTAGAAGGGCGGGTTCCAGATCCCCCCGGGGAGCTGTTTTTT.

V and J are TRBV19 and TRBJ2-5; 8 bases are shared with TRBD1. The CDR3 runs to 13 residues. Germline CDR1 reads LNHDA; CDR2 reads SQIVND (reference sequence). V lost 7 bases, J lost 6 bases, and 7 bases stayed unmatched. The CDR3, as DNA: TGTGCCAGTAACGACAGGGGCGGGAAGACCCAGTACTTC. It translates to CASNDRGGKTQYF.

This clonotype was observed a few times. The chain employs TRBV5-4 and TRBJ2-7, with TRBD2 matching over 8 bases. V lost 6 bases and J lost 2; bases outside the gene matches: 13. Germline assignment: CDR1 SGHNT and CDR2 YYREEE (reference sequence). The CDR3 loop spans 16 amino acids. CDR3 amino acids: CASTQGGAGGTYEQYF. The CDR3 DNA reads as TGTGCCAGCACCCAAGGAGGGGCGGGAGGTACCTACGAGCAGTACTTC.

V and J are TRBV7-9 and TRBJ2-5, with 10 bases aligning to TRBD1. J was trimmed by 5 bases and V by 5 bases; bases with no gene match: 8. Germline CDR1 is SEHNR and CDR2 is FQNEAQ (reference sequence). The CDR3 contains 15 residues. The CDR3 is CASSQGGTGVETQYF. CDR3 DNA: TGTGCCAGCAGCCAGGGGGGGACAGGGGTCGAGACCCAGTACTTC.

This clonotype was seen ten or more times. J is TRBJ2-1 and V is TRBV6-2 or TRBV6-3, with 11 nucleotides matching TRBD2. CDR1 MNHEY and CDR2 SVGEGT come from the germline V gene. CDR3 length equals 15 residues. The V gene end was trimmed by 2 bases and the J gene end by 5 bases; junction bases not matched to a gene: 2. The CDR3 sequence: CASSYAGLADNEQFF. CDR3 DNA: TGTGCCAGCAGTTACGCGGGACTAGCGGACAATGAGCAGTTCTTC.

This clonotype has ten or more counts. V gene TRBV18 combines with J gene TRBJ2-1; TRBD2 is a possible D gene (6 bases). This CDR3 region has 13 residues. V was trimmed by 0 bases and J by 9 bases, leaving 9 bases between them. Germline loops: CDR1 KGHSH, CDR2 LQKENI. CDR3 protein: CASSPPSGSEQFF. The DNA for the CDR3 is TGTGCCAGCTCACCACCGTCCGGGAGTGAGCAGTTCTTC.

The CDR3 nucleotides are TGTGCCAGTAGTGCGGGGGAAGTACGCGGTAGCTACACCTTC. This codes for CASSAGEVRGSYTF. V usage is TRBV19 and J usage is TRBJ1-2, with D possibly matching TRBD1 (5 bases). CDR3 length: 14 residues. Germline loops: CDR1 LNHDA, CDR2 SQIVND (reference sequence). V was pared by 5 bases and J by 9 bases, with 19 bases between. Variable domain in full (rest from reference TRBV19 and TRBJ1-2): DGGITQSPKYLFRKEGQNVTLSCEQNLNHDAMYWYRQDPGQGLRLIYYSQIVNDFQKGDIAEGYSVSREKKESFPLTVTSAQKNPTAFYLCASSAGEVRGSYTFGSGTRLTVV.

This clonotype has a count of ten or more. The J gene is TRBJ1-4, the V gene TRBV2, with TRBD1 identical over 7 bases. Germline loops: CDR1 SNHLY, CDR2 FYNNEI. This CDR3 has 15 residues. Germline trimming cut 5 bases from V and 5 bases from J; bases unmatched to any gene: 8. The chain's CDR3 is CASSPQGTVNEKLFF. CDR3 in DNA: TGTGCCAGCAGTCCTCAGGGGACAGTGAATGAAAAACTGTTTTTT.

This clonotype was seen ten or more times. V usage is TRBV29-1 and J usage is TRBJ2-7, with a tentative D call TRBD1 (5 bases). V lost 0 bases and J lost 2, with 8 bases in between. Germline V lookup: CDR1 SQVTM, CDR2 ANQGSEA. The CDR3 spans 13 residues. CDR3 nucleotides: TGCAGCGTTGAAGAGACAGCCGCCTACGAGCAGTACTTC. It yields the protein CSVEETAAYEQYF.

This clonotype was counted many times. The rearrangement joins TRBV6-1 to TRBJ1-1; D perhaps matches TRBD1 (5 bases). The CDR3 totals 15 residues. The V gene lost 3 bases and the J gene lost 4 bases, with 15 bases spanning the gap. Germline V gives CDR1 MNHNS, CDR2 SASEGT. The DNA of the CDR3 is TGTGCCAGCAGTGACGAAACAGGAGGCGGCACTGAAGCTTTCTTT. Translating gives CASSDETGGGTEAFF.

This clonotype was seen more than once but under ten times. The chain is built from TRBV13 and TRBJ2-7; possible D gene TRBD2, 5 bases. The V end was cut by 11 bases, the J end by 7 bases, with 15 bases between. The CDR3 is made up of 11 amino acids. Per germline, CDR1 PRHDT and CDR2 FYEKMQ (reference sequence). CDR3 in DNA: TGTGCCTACGGGGATGGTGAAGAGCAGTACTTC. Translated, it gives CAYGDGEEQYF.

This clonotype was detected many times. CDR3 region: CASSLREQYF. The CDR3 DNA is TGTGCCAGCAGTTTGCGCGAGCAGTACTTC. The gene calls are TRBV28 and TRBJ2-7; D not resolved. Germline loops: CDR1 MDHEN, CDR2 SYDVKM. CDR3 length: 10 amino acids. Trimming removed 3 bases from V and 6 bases from J, with 3 bases in between.

This clonotype was counted at least ten times. The chain employs TRBV11-3 and TRBJ2-1; tentatively, D is TRBD1 (5 bases). V was shortened by 2 bases and J by 5 bases, with 16 bases between the two germline ends. Germline V lookup: CDR1 SGHNT, CDR2 YENEEA. The CDR3 extends over 16 amino acids. The CDR3 is CASSLPVFSRDNEQFF. The CDR3 nucleotides are TGTGCCAGCAGCTTACCCGTTTTTAGCAGGGACAATGAGCAGTTCTTC.

This clonotype was picked up many times. The V gene is TRBV20-1, the J gene TRBJ2-5; D is perhaps TRBD2 (6 bases). This CDR3 is 12 amino acids long. Per the germline V gene, CDR1 is DFQATT and CDR2 is SNEGSKA (reference sequence). The V and J ends lost 6 bases and 3 bases respectively, with 11 bases between them. This CDR3 is CSAEGSKETQYF. The CDR3 bases are TGCAGTGCGGAGGGAAGCAAAGAGACCCAGTACTTC.

This sequence joins TRBV12-5 and TRBJ1-3; TRBD1 agrees at 10 bases. V gave up 1 base and J gave up 4 bases; unmatched junction bases: 10. Germline V gene lookup returns CDR1 LGHNT and CDR2 FRNRAP. The CDR3 length is 18 residues. This CDR3 reads CASGLDLRQGAWGNTIYF. The DNA of the CDR3 is TGTGCTAGTGGTTTGGACCTGAGACAGGGGGCATGGGGAAACACCATATATTTT.

This clonotype showed up many times. The chain is built from TRBV7-2 and TRBJ2-7; TRBD1 matches 9 bases. Per the germline V gene, CDR1 is SGHTA and CDR2 is FQGNSA. V lost 5 bases and J lost 3; bases outside the gene matches: 5. This CDR3 is built from 14 residues. CDR3 in amino acids: CASSLGQGDYEQYF. CDR3 DNA sequence: TGTGCCAGCAGCCTGGGACAGGGAGACTACGAGCAGTACTTC.

The chain couples TRBV28 to TRBJ1-2; TRBD1 might be the D (5 bases). V lost 5 bases, J lost 1 base, and 11 bases lay in between. The germline V gene has CDR1 MDHEN and CDR2 SYDVKM. This CDR3 region has 14 residues. CDR3 bases: TGTGCCAGCAGTCCCAGGGCCCTTAACTATGGCTACACCTTC. It codes for CASSPRALNYGYTF.

This clonotype showed up just a few times. With a much larger clone just one base away, this may be a read error. This chain links TRBV28 with TRBJ1-2, with a tentative D call TRBD1 (6 bases). V was trimmed by 8 bases and J by 7 bases, leaving 26 bases between them. The CDR3 covers 16 residues. Looked up from germline, CDR1 is MDHEN and CDR2 is SYDVKM. The CDR3 sequence is CASLMAGASIVGGYTF. CDR3 nucleotides: TGTGCCAGCTTGATGGCGGGGGCCAGTATCGTGGGTGGCTACACCTTC.

The chain links TRBV24-1 to TRBJ1-3; unclear D gene. The ends were cut back, 3 bases at V and 0 bases at J, with 8 bases in the middle. Germline V gene data show CDR1 as KGHDR and CDR2 as SFDVKD. This CDR3 comprises 15 residues. The CDR3 here is CATSDPRSSGNTIYF. In DNA, the CDR3 is TGTGCCACCAGTGATCCTAGGTCCTCTGGAAACACCATATATTTT.

This clonotype has at least ten counts. This sequence joins TRBV12-3 or TRBV12-4 and TRBJ2-3; D is perhaps TRBD2 (5 bases). V shed 6 bases and J shed 6 bases, with 19 bases lying between them. The CDR3 loop spans 15 amino acids. The CDR3 spells CASSYRDSPTDTQYF. Here the CDR3 DNA reads TGTGCCAGCAGCTACCGGGATAGTCCCACGGATACGCAGTATTTT.

CDR3 region: CSASTGVQETQYF. The CDR3, as DNA: TGCAGTGCTTCTACAGGGGTCCAAGAGACCCAGTACTTC. The V and J genes are TRBV20-1 and TRBJ2-5, with 7 positions matching TRBD1. Trimming cost V 5 bases and J 1 base; bases outside gene matches: 4. CDR3 length: 13 amino acids. The germline V gene has CDR1 DFQATT and CDR2 SNEGSKA (reference sequence).

The CDR3 region has the DNA TGCAGCGTTGAAGCGGGATCTTCTAACTATGGCTACACCTTC. This translates into CSVEAGSSNYGYTF. The chain has TRBV29-1 and TRBJ1-2; D remains unclear. The CDR3 sequence is 14 residues long. Per the germline V gene, CDR1 is SQVTM and CDR2 is ANQGSEA. The V end was cut by 1 base, the J end by 0 bases, with 9 bases between.

This clonotype was seen a handful of times. This rearrangement joins TRBV27 to TRBJ2-6; D unresolved. CDR1 is MNHEY, CDR2 SMNVEV, per germline (reference sequence). V lost 1 base to trimming and J lost 0 bases, with 7 bases between them. The CDR3 extends over 16 amino acids. The CDR3 coding sequence is TGTGCCAGCAGTTTATACTACGGCTCTGGGGCCAACGTCCTGACTTTC. The encoded protein is CASSLYYGSGANVLTF. Full variable domain (outside the CDR3, taken from reference TRBV27 and TRBJ2-6): EAQVTQNPRYLITVTGKKLTVTCSQNMNHEYMSWYRQDPGLGLRQIYYSMNVEVTDKGDVPEGYKVSRKEKRNFPLILESPSPNQTSLYFCASSLYYGSGANVLTFGAGSRLTVL.

This clonotype was seen more than once but under ten times. This chain uses TRBV24-1 with TRBJ2-3; the D is unclear. Germline assignment: CDR1 KGHDR and CDR2 SFDVKD. Trimming cost V 0 bases and J 1 base, with 10 bases left between them. CDR3 length equals 16 residues. The CDR3 sequence is CATSDLEVVGTDTQYF. The CDR3 coding sequence is TGTGCCACCAGTGATTTGGAGGTAGTGGGCACAGATACGCAGTATTTT.